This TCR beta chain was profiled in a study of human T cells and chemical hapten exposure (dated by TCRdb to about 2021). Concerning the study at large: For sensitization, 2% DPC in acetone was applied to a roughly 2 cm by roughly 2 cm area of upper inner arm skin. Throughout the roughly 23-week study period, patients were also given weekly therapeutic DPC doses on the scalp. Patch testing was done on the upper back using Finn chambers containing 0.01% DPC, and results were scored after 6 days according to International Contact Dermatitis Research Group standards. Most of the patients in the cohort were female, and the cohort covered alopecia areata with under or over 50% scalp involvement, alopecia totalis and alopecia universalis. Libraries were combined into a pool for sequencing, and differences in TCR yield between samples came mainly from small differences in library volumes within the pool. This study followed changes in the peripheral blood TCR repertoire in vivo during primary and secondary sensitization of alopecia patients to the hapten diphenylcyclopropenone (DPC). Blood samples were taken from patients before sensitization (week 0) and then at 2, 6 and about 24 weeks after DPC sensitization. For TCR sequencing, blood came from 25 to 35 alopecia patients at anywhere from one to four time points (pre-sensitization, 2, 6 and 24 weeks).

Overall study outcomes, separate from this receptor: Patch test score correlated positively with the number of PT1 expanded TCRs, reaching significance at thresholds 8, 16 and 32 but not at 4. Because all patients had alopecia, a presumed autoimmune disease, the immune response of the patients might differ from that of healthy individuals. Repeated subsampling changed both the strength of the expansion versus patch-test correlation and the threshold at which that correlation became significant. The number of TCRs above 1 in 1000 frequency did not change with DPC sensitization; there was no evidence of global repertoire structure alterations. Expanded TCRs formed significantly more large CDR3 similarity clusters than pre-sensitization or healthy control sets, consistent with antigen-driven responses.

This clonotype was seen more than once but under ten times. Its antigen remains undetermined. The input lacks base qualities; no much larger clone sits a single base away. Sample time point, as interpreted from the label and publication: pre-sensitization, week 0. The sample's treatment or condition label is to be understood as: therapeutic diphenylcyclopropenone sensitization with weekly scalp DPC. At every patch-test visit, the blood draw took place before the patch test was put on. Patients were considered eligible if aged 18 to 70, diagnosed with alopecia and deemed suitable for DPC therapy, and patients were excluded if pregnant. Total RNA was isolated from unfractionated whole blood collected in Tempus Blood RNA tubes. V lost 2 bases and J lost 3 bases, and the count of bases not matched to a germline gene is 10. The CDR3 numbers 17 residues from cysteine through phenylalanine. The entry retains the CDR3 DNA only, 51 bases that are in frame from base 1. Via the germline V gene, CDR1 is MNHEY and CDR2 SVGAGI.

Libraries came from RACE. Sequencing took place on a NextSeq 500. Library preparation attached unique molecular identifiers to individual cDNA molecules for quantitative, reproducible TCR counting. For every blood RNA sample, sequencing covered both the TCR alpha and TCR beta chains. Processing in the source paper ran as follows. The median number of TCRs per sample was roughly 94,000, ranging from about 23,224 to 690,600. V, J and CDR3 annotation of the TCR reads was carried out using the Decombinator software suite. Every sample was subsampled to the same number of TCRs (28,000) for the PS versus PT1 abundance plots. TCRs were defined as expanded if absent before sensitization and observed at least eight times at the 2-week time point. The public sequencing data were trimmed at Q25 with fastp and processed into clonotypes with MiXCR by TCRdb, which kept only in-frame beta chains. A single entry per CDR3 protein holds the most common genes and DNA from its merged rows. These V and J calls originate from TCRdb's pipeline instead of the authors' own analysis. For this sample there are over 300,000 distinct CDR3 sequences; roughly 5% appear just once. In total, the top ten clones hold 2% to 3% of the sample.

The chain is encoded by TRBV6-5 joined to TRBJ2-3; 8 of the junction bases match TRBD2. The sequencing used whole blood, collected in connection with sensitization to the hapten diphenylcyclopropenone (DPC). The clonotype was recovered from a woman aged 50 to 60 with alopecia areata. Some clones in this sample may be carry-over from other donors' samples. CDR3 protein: CASSYPTTGGLTDTQYF. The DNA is TGTGCCAGCAGTTACCCCACGACGGGGGGGCTAACAGATACGCAGTATTTT.